Below, one TCR beta chain is given with its context. These data are taken from a study of T-cell reconstitution after alpha-beta-depleted transplantation in children. Unique molecular identifiers were built into the TCRbeta library. TCRdb reprocessed the PCR reads via MiXCR and lists one record per CDR3 protein. This repertoire shows some 490,000 distinct CDR3 sequences, roughly an eighth found once; its top ten account for approximately 5.4%. The specimen was PBMCs from the stem cell graft donor, collected from the stem cell graft. This receptor was taken from a human donor who donated a stem cell graft to a child with combined immunodeficiency.

The CDR3 nucleotides read TGTGCCAGCAGCCCCCGAACGGGCCGGGCCACAGATACGCAGTATTTT. This sequence encodes CASSPRTGRATDTQYF. The chain has TRBV9 and TRBJ2-3; D gene unclear. The germline gives CDR1 SGDLS, CDR2 YYNGEE. This CDR3 contains 16 residues. Trimming took 4 bases from V and 2 from J, leaving 17 bases between them.